Given below is one T cell receptor beta chain in context. Its antigen is undetermined. Trimming removed 5 bases from V and 3 bases from J, with 14 bases in between. Germline values: CDR1 DFQATT, CDR2 SNEGSKA (reference sequence). This CDR3 has 14 amino acids. TCRdb reprocessed the reads with MiXCR, giving one entry per CDR3 protein. The table has some 560,000 distinct CDR3 sequences, approximately 40% seen once. This entry is derived from a study of T cell repertoires in cytomegalovirus infection. Study-level findings and limits: Summed frequency of shared TCR beta families picked out CMV carriers who also had the relevant HLA.

The J gene is TRBJ1-5, the V gene TRBV20-1, with a weak D call TRBD1 (5 bases). The source was cultured PBMCs, collected from culture after CMV antigen stimulation. The source is a human donor in good health (CMV status not recorded). Some clones in this sample may be carry-over from other donors' samples. The CDR3 sequence is CSASPGLPNQPQHF. Here the CDR3 DNA reads TGCAGTGCTTCCCCGGGACTACCCAATCAGCCCCAGCATTTT.